This T cell receptor (beta chain) was sequenced in a study of T-cell memory formation after mild COVID-19 (dated by TCRdb to the early 2020s). Concerning the study at large: TCR sequence clusters from the two donors were largely donor specific. In a couple of donors, T-cell clones that expanded and contracted after mild COVID-19 were tracked by sequencing TCRalpha and TCRbeta repertoires over time. Two young, previously healthy adult volunteers made up the cohort, one male and one female.

Of note for this clonotype: The antigen this receptor binds is unknown. No per-base quality is available; no much larger clone lies one base away.

General conclusions and limits of the study: The study covered only a couple of mild cases, and larger cohorts including severe cases with pre-infection samples were considered necessary. The second-wave clones that peaked on day 37 were not confirmed to be SARS-CoV-2 specific. Contracting CD4+ clones were located mainly in the CM and EM memory subsets, whereas CD8+ clones were found to be enriched in EMRA. The detection of some responding clones in pre-infection memory suggests that pre-existing cross-reactive memory T cells joined the SARS-CoV-2 response. Clones contracting from day 15 to 85 had balanced CD4/CD8 phenotypes, while a second wave expanding from day 15 to 37 was biased towards CD4+.

Ficoll-Paque density gradient centrifugation was used to isolate PBMCs. Data came from an Illumina NovaSeq 6000. cDNA libraries for TCRalpha and TCRbeta were prepared by 5'RACE using constant-segment primers, with sample barcodes and unique molecular identifiers added. Trizol reagent was used to extract RNA from every sample. Library amplification was performed in two PCR steps, and a second sample barcode and Illumina TruSeq adapters were introduced in the second step. Sequencing of the libraries was done on an Illumina NovaSeq, producing 2 x 150 bp paired-end reads. In the authors' own workflow: Reads were demultiplexed and collapsed into UMI-guided consensus sequences with migec v1.2.7. Using mixcr v2.1.11, UMI consensuses were aligned to TRA and TRB V and J templates and then assembled into clonotypes. A clonotype was counted as expanded or contracted only if both edgeR and NoisET called the change significant, with noise models trained on biological replicates. For edgeR calls, the cutoffs were a false discovery rate-adjusted p below 0.01 and a log2 fold-change threshold of 1. As an exploratory analysis of dynamics, max-normalized trajectories of the 1000 most abundant clonotypes were examined with PCA combined with hierarchical clustering. Separately sequenced CD4+ and CD8+ repertoires were used to assign the CD4 or CD8 phenotype of responding clones. TCRdb itself trimmed the public reads at Q25 with fastp, ran MiXCR and retained productive beta chains. Rows with one shared CDR3 protein collapse into an entry with the most common genes and DNA. TCRdb, rather than the study authors, made the V and J calls. The sample has fewer than 450,000 distinct CDR3 sequences on record, 24% of them singletons. The ten largest account for 8.8% of the sample.

The germline V gene yields SQVTM for CDR1 and ANQGSEA for CDR2. The V end loses 1 base and the J end loses 8 bases, and a stretch of 20 bases separates them. The CDR3 goes from the cysteine to the phenylalanine over 15 residues. Solely the CDR3 DNA is kept, with 45 bases framed from the first base. Sequencing was carried out using PBMCs or a T cell subset sorted from them (not recorded which). Rearrangement joined TRBV29-1 to TRBJ1-2; the D gene is perhaps TRBD1, from 6 matching bases. This clonotype was obtained from an adult woman who had mild COVID-19 (a few samples of this study predate the infection). The sample titles of this study are shuffled in the database, so cell type and time point are left out; the donor was told from shared clones. The CDR3 protein: CSVEVGGQVASGYTF. The nucleotide sequence is TGCAGCGTTGAAGTGGGGGGACAAGTTGCGTCCGGCTACACCTTC.